This is a list of T cell receptor beta chains from one sample in a study of T cell repertoires in cytomegalovirus infection. Each CDR3 protein is one row after TCRdb ran MiXCR on the reads. The table records under 500,000 distinct CDR3 sequences, roughly 46% of them present only once. No antigen has been assigned to these receptors. The sample here was cultured PBMCs, taken from culture after CMV antigen stimulation. These receptors were taken from a human donor in good health (CMV status not recorded). Some clones in this sample may be carry-over from other donors' samples. The CDR3 runs from the conserved cysteine through the conserved F or W. D genes are given only for firm matches. Not all rows give a size; the values are once, few, many and, for expanded clones, a class.

J gene | clone size | V gene | D gene | CDR3 DNA | CDR3 protein
TRBJ2-3 | - | TRBV10-3 | - | TGTGCCATCAGGCTACGTAGCACAGATACGCAGTATTTT | CAIRLRSTDTQYF
TRBJ2-1 | - | TRBV20-1 | TRBD2 | TGCAGTGCTAGAGATGCGGGGGGGCAGAATGAGCAGTTCTTC | CSARDAGGQNEQFF
TRBJ1-4 | few | TRBV18 | - | TGTGCCAGCTCACCGGTTGGGACTAATGAAAAACTGTTTTTT | CASSPVGTNEKLFF
TRBJ2-1 | - | TRBV19 | - | TGTGCCAGTAGTATGACGATAGGGAATGAGCAGTTCTTC | CASSMTIGNEQFF
TRBJ2-3 | - | TRBV7-2 | - | TGTGCCAGCAGCTTTGGACTGATCACAGATACGCAGTATTTT | CASSFGLITDTQYF
TRBJ2-1 | - | TRBV5-4 | - | TGTGCCAGCAGCTCCGACCTAGGATTCGATGAGCAGTTCTTC | CASSSDLGFDEQFF
TRBJ2-3 | few | TRBV19 | TRBD2 | TGTGCCAGTAGTAACTCGGGACTAGCGGGGGGGCCGACAGATACGCAGTATTTT | CASSNSGLAGGPTDTQYF
TRBJ2-3 | once | TRBV20-1 | - | TGCAGTGCTAGCCGCAGGGCAGATACGCAGTATTTT | CSASRRADTQYF
TRBJ2-3 | - | TRBV7-2 | - | TGTGCCAGCAGCCCGGAGCCTAGGGGCACAGATACGCAGTATTTT | CASSPEPRGTDTQYF
TRBJ2-2 | - | TRBV6-2/TRBV6-3 | - | TGTGCCAGCAGGCCCTCAGGGAGCGGGCCCGCCGGGGAGCTGTTTTTT | CASRPSGSGPAGELFF
TRBJ1-4 | - | TRBV29-1 | - | TGCAGCTGGAGGAGGGGAGACGGTGAAAAACTGTTTTTT | CSWRRGDGEKLFF
TRBJ2-7 | - | TRBV15 | - | TGTGCCACCAGCAGAGATCTTGGGATAGGATCCTACGAGCAGTACTTC | CATSRDLGIGSYEQYF
TRBJ1-4 | - | TRBV28 | - | TGTGCCAGCAGTCCCGGGACGCGGGAAAAACTGTTTTTT | CASSPGTREKLFF
TRBJ1-5 | - | TRBV7-4 | - | TGTGCCAGCAGCTTACTCGCGGATGGCAATCAGCCCCAGCATTTT | CASSLLADGNQPQHF